This T cell receptor (beta chain) was captured in a study of identical twins. This CDR3 has 14 amino acids. V was cut by 2 bases and J by 5 bases, with 11 bases left in between. Germline V gene sequence: CDR1 PRHDT, CDR2 FYEKMQ (reference sequence). Via MiXCR, TCRdb re-called the 5' RACE reads, giving one row per CDR3 protein. The sample records hundreds of thousands of distinct CDR3 sequences, 12% being singletons. The same sample was also used in a study of yellow fever vaccine responses in identical twins.

The chain employs TRBV13 and TRBJ2-3; D call uncertain. The receptor was isolated from a woman between 18 and 29 years old in good health. Sequencing was done on a sample of CD8+ T cells sorted from blood. CDR3 sequence reads: CASSLLLDGDTQYF. CDR3 nucleotide sequence: TGTGCCAGCAGCTTACTTCTCGACGGAGATACGCAGTATTTT.